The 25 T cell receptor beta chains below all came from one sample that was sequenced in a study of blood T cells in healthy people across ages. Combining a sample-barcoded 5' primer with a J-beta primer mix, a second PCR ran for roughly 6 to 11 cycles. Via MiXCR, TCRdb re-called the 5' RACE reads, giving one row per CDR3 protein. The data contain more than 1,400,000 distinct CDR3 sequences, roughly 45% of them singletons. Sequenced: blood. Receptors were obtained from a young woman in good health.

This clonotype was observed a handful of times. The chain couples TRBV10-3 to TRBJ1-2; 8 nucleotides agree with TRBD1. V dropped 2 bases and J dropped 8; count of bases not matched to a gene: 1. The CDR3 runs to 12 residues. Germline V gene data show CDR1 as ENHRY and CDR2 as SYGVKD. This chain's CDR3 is CAISETGGGYTF. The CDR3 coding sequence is TGTGCCATCAGTGAGACAGGGGGAGGCTACACCTTC.

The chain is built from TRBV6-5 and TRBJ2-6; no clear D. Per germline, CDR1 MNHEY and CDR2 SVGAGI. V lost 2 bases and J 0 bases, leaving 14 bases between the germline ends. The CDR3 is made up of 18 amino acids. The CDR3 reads CASSYRLPGTSGANVLTF. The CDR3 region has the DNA TGTGCCAGCAGTTACCGGTTACCAGGTACCTCTGGGGCCAACGTCCTGACTTTC.

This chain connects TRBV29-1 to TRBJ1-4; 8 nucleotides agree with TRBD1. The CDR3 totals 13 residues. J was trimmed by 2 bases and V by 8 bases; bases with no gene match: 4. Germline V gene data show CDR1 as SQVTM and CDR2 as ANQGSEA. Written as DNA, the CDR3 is TGCAGCACCCGGGACAGGACTAATGAAAAACTGTTTTTT. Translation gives CSTRDRTNEKLFF.

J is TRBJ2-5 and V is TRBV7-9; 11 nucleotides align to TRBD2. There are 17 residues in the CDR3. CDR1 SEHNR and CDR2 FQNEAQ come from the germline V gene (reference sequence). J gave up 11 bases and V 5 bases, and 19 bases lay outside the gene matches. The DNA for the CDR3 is TGTGCCAGCAGCGCCTACATCTTAGCGGGAGGGATAAATGAGCAGTACTTC. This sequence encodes CASSAYILAGGINEQYF.

CDR3: CATREGYNSPLHF. Here the CDR3 DNA reads TGTGCCACCCGGGAAGGGTATAATTCACCCCTCCACTTT. The chain joins TRBV28 to TRBJ1-6; no definite D call. V was shortened by 10 bases and J by 4 bases, with 11 bases between the two germline ends. The CDR3 sequence is 13 residues long. Germline V CDR1 and CDR2: MDHEN, SYDVKM.

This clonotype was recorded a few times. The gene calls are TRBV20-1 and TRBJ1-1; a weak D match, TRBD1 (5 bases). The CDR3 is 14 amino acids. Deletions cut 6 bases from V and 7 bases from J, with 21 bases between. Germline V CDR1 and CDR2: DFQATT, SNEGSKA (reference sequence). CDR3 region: CSALTGRGWSEAFF. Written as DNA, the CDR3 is TGCAGTGCCCTAACCGGGAGGGGTTGGAGTGAAGCTTTCTTT.

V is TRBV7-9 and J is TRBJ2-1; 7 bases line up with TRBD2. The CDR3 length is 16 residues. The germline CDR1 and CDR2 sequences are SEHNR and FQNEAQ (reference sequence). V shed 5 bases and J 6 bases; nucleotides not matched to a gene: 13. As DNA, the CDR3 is TGTGCCAGCAGCCCCCAGCGGGACGGGGACGTCAATGAGCAGTTCTTC. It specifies CASSPQRDGDVNEQFF.

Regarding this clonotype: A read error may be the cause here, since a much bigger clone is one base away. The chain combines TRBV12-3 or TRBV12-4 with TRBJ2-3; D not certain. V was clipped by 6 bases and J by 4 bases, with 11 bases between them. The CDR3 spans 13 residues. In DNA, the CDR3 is TGTGCCAGCAGCCGGGCCGGATCAGATACGCAGTATTTT. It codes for CASSRAGSDTQYF.

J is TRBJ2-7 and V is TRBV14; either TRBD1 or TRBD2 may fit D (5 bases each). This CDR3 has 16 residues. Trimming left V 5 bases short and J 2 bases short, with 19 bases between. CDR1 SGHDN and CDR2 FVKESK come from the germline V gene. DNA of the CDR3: TGTGCCAGCAGCGCCTCCGGGACCTCTCGAACCTACGAGCAGTACTTC. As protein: CASSASGTSRTYEQYF.

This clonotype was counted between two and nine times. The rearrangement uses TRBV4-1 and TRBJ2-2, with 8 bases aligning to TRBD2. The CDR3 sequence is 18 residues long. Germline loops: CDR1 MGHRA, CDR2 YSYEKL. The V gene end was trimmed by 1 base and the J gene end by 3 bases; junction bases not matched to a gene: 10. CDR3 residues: CASSQVLTGGPDTGELFF. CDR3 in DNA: TGCGCCAGCAGCCAAGTACTTACGGGGGGGCCTGACACCGGGGAGCTGTTTTTT.

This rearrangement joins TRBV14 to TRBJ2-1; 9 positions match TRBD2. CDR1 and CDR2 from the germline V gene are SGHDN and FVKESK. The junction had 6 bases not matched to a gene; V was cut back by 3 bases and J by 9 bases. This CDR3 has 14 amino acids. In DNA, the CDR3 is TGTGCCAGCAGCCAGAGAGCGGGAGGACTTGAGCAGTTCTTC. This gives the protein CASSQRAGGLEQFF.

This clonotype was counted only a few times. The chain's CDR3 is CASSSGTADNQPQHF. The CDR3 DNA is TGCGCCAGCAGCTCGGGGACCGCCGATAATCAGCCCCAGCATTTT. V usage is TRBV5-1 and J usage is TRBJ1-5, with D possibly TRBD1 on 5 matching bases. Trimming pared 3 bases from V and 4 bases from J, leaving 14 bases between. This CDR3 spans 15 amino acids. Germline V gene data show CDR1 as SGHRS and CDR2 as YFSETQ.

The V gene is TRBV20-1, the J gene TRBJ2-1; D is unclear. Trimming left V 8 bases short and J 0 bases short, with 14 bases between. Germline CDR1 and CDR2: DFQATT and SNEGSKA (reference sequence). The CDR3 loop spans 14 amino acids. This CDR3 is CSPPRPSSYNEQFF. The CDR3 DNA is TGCAGTCCTCCAAGACCGAGCTCCTACAATGAGCAGTTCTTC.

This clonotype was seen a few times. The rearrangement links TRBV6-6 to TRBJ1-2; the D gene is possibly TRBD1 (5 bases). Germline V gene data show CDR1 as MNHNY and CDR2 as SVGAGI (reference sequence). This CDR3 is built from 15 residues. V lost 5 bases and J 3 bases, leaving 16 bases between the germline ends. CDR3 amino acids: CASSNLDRGDYGYTF. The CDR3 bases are TGTGCCAGCAGTAACCTGGATAGGGGCGACTATGGCTACACCTTC.

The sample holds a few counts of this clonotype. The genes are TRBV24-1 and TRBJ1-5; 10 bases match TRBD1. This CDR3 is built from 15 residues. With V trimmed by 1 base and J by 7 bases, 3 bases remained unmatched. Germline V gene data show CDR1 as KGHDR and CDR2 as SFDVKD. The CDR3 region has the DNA TGTGCCACCAGTGATTTAGGGGACAGGGGCCAGCCCCAGCATTTT. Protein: CATSDLGDRGQPQHF.

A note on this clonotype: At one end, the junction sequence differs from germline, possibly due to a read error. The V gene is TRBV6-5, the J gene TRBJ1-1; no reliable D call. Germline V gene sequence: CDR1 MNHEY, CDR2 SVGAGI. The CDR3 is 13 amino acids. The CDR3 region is CTSSYGQATEAFF. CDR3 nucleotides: TGTACCAGCAGTTACGGGCAGGCTACTGAAGCTTTCTTT.

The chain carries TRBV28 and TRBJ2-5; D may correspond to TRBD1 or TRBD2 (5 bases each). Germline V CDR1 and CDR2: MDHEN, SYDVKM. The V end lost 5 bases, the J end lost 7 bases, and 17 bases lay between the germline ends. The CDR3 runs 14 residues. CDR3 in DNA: TGTGCCAGCAGTCCAAGACTCGGGGCGGGGACCCAGTACTTC. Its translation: CASSPRLGAGTQYF. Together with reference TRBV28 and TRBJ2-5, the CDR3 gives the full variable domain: DVKVTQSSRYLVKRTGEKVFLECVQDMDHENMFWYRQDPGLGLRLIYFSYDVKMKEKGDIPEGYSVSREKKERFSLILESASTNQTSMYLCASSPRLGAGTQYFGPGTRLLVL.

This chain's CDR3 is CSASPPLAASGNTIYF. The CDR3 DNA reads as TGCAGTGCTAGCCCCCCGTTGGCCGCTTCTGGAAACACCATATATTTT. The rearrangement links TRBV20-1 to TRBJ1-3; D is undetermined. Trimming removed 3 bases at V and 1 base at J, with 16 bases between. The CDR3 covers 16 residues. The germline V gene encodes CDR1 DFQATT and CDR2 SNEGSKA (reference sequence).

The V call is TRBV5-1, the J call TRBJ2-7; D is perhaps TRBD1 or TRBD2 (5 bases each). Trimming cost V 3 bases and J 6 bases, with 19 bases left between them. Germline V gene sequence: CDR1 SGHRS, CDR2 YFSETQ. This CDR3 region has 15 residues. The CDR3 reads CASSSAGDPRGEQYF. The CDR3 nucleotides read TGCGCCAGCAGCTCCGCCGGGGATCCGAGGGGCGAGCAGTACTTC.

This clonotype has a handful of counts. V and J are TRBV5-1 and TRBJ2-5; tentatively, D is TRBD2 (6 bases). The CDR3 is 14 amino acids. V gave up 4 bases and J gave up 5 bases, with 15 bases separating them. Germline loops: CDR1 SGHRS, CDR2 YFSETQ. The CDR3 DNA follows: TGCGCCAGCAGCACCGGGACTTCGCAGGAGACCCAGTACTTC. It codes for CASSTGTSQETQYF.

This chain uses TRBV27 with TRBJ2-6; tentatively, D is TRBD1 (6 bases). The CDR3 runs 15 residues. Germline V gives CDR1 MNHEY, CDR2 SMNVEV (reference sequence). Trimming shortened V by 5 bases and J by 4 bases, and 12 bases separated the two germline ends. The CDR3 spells CASSRQGIGANVLTF. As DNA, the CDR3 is TGTGCCAGCAGTCGGCAGGGGATCGGGGCCAACGTCCTGACTTTC.

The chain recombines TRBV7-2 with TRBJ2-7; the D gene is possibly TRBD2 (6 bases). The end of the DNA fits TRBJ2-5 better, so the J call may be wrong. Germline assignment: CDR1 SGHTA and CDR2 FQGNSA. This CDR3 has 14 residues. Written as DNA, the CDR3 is TGTGCCAGCAGCTTATTCGGGAGCAGAGAGACCCAGTACTTC. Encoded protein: CASSLFGSRETQYF.

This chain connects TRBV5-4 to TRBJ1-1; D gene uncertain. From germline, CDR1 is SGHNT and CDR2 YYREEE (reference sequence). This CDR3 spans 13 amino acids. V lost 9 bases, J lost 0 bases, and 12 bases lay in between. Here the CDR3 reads CAIPGPMNTEAFF. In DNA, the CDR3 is TGTGCCATCCCAGGACCCATGAACACTGAAGCTTTCTTT.

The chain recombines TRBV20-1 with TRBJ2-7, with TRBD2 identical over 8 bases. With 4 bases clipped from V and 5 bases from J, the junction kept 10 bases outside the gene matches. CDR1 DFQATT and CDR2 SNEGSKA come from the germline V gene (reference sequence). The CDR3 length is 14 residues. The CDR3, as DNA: TGCAGTGCTATGACCGGGACTAGTACGGACGAGCAGTACTTC. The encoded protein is CSAMTGTSTDEQYF.

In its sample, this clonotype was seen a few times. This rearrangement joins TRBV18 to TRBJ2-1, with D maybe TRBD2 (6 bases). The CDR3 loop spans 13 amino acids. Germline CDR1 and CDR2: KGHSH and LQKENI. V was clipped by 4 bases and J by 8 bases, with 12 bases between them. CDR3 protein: CASSRDFGDEQFF. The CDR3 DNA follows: TGTGCCAGCTCACGGGACTTTGGCGATGAGCAGTTCTTC.